Listed here are 9 T cell receptor beta chains from one sample, sequenced in a study of blood T cell repertoires in COVID-19. Assay used: immunoSEQ multiplex PCR; TCRdb lists only in-frame clones, some missing. The sample lists 300,000 or so clones, roughly 86% occurring once. Input material: PBMCs or T cells enriched from blood (not recorded which). All receptors derive from a woman between 50 and 59 years old who had been exposed to COVID-19.

The CDR3 DNA follows: TGCGCCAGCAGCGGAGGACAGGGGGCATCTTCACCCCTCCACTTT. It codes for CASSGGQGASSPLHF. The chain joins TRBV5-1 to TRBJ1-6; 11 positions match TRBD1. This CDR3 is 15 amino acids long. Unmatched junction bases numbered 6, after V lost 4 bases and J lost 9 bases. The V gene's germline CDR1 is SGHRS and CDR2 YFSETQ.

The chain uses TRBV18 and TRBJ1-2, with 7 nucleotides matching TRBD1. The CDR3 consists of 15 residues. Germline loops: CDR1 KGHSH, CDR2 LQKENI. The J segment lost 1 base and the V segment lost 3 bases, leaving 5 bases of the junction unmatched. CDR3 sequence: CASSPSGQLNYGYTF. Here the CDR3 DNA reads TGTGCCAGCTCACCTTCGGGACAGCTTAACTATGGCTACACCTTC.

V gene TRBV7-9 combines with J gene TRBJ2-7; the D gene is possibly TRBD1 (6 bases). The CDR3 sequence is 13 residues long. Germline CDR1 and CDR2: SEHNR and FQNEAQ (reference sequence). Deletions cut 4 bases from V and 2 bases from J, with 9 bases between. The DNA of the CDR3 is TGTGCCAGCAGCTGGGACACCACCTACGAGCAGTACTTC. It is translated as CASSWDTTYEQYF. The whole variable domain, filled in from reference TRBV7-9 and TRBJ2-7, reads DTGVSQNPRHKITKRGQNVTFRCDPISEHNRLYWYRQTLGQGPEFLTYFQNEAQLEKSRLLSDRFSAERPKGSFSTLEIQRTEQGDSAMYLCASSWDTTYEQYFGPGTRLTVT.

CDR3 protein: CAWKGFSTEAFF. The DNA for the CDR3 is TGTGCCTGGAAGGGGTTCAGCACTGAAGCTTTCTTT. This chain joins TRBV30 and TRBJ1-1, with a weak D call TRBD1 (5 bases). CDR1 and CDR2 (germline): GTSNPN, SVGIG (reference sequence). V was shortened by 4 bases and J by 4 bases, with 10 bases between the two germline ends. The CDR3 runs to 12 residues.

The chain recombines TRBV14 with TRBJ1-2; 8 nucleotides align to TRBD1. Germline CDR1 is SGHDN and CDR2 is FVKESK. There are 16 residues in the CDR3. V dropped 3 bases and J dropped 0; count of bases not matched to a gene: 6. The CDR3 region has the DNA TGTGCCAGCAGCCAGGCAGGGGGCTCTTCTAACTATGGCTACACCTTC. It encodes CASSQAGGSSNYGYTF.

This clone showed up just once. J is TRBJ1-1 and V is TRBV5-1, with TRBD1 matching 7 bases. The V and J ends lost 3 bases and 5 bases, in that order; junction bases with no gene match: 19. CDR1 and CDR2 (germline): SGHRS, YFSETQ. This CDR3 region has 18 residues. The CDR3: CASSSLRTGVLWLTEAFF. The CDR3 DNA follows: TGCGCCAGCAGCTCCCTTCGGACAGGAGTTCTTTGGTTGACTGAAGCTTTCTTT.

V is TRBV7-2 and J is TRBJ1-5; 8 bases agree with TRBD1. Unmatched junction bases numbered 10, after V lost 5 bases and J lost 4 bases. CDR3 size: 16 residues. Germline CDR1 SGHTA, CDR2 FQGNSA. This CDR3 is CASSPLGTGGNQPQHF. CDR3 sequence (DNA): TGTGCCAGCAGCCCACTCGGGACAGGTGGGAATCAGCCCCAGCATTTT.

This sequence joins TRBV10-3 and TRBJ2-7; TRBD2 agrees at 9 bases. The CDR3 consists of 16 residues. Losses at the gene ends were 10 bases for V and 0 bases for J; bases not matched to a gene: 13. The germline CDR1 and CDR2 sequences are ENHRY and SYGVKD. The CDR3 here is CATHDGAGGFSYEQYF. CDR3 DNA: TGTGCCACCCACGACGGAGCGGGGGGCTTCTCCTACGAGCAGTACTTC.

V is TRBV7-8 and J is TRBJ2-7; D gene ambiguous. CDR1 is SGHVS, CDR2 FQNEAQ, per germline. Trimming took off 0 bases at V and 3 bases at J, with 9 bases between the two ends. The CDR3 consists of 14 residues. CDR3 loop: CASSLAAIDYEQYF. The CDR3 region has the DNA TGTGCCAGCAGCTTAGCAGCTATCGACTACGAGCAGTACTTC.